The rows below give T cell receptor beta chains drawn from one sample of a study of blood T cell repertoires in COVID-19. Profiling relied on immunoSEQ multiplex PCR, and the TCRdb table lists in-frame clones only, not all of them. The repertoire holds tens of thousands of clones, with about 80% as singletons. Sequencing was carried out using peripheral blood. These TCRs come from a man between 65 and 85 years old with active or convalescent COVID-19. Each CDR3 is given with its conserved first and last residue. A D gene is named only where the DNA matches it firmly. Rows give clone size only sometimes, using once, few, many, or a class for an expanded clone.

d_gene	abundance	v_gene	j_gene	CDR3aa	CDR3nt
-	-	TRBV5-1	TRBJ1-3	CASSLASFSSGNTIYF	TGCGCCAGCAGCTTGGCCTCTTTCAGCTCTGGAAACACCATATATTTT
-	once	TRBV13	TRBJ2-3	CASSLAGASATQYF	TGTGCCAGCAGCTTAGCTGGGGCCTCGGCTACGCAGTATTTT
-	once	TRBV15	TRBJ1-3	CATSRGQGSSGNTIYF	TGTGCCACCAGCAGAGGTCAGGGGAGCTCTGGAAACACCATATATTTT
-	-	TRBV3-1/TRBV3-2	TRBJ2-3	CASSQWTGQADTQYF	TGTGCCAGCAGCCAATGGACTGGGCAGGCAGATACGCAGTATTTT
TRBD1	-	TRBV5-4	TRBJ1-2	CASSRRDRVFGYTF	TGTGCCAGCAGCCGAAGGGACAGGGTTTTTGGCTACACCTTC
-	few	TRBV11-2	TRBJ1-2	CASSLDRQLGGYTF	TGTGCCAGCAGCTTAGATCGACAGTTGGGCGGCTACACCTTC
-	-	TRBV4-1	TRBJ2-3	CASSHNVGGLSTDTQYF	TGCGCCAGCAGCCATAACGTTGGGGGCTTGAGCACAGATACGCAGTATTTT
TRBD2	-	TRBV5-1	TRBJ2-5	CASSPGLAETQYF	TGCGCCAGCAGCCCGGGACTAGCGGAGACCCAGTACTTC
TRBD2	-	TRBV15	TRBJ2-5	CATSRDSIAGGSGRTQYF	TGTGCCACCAGCAGAGATAGCATAGCGGGGGGCAGTGGTCGGACCCAGTACTTC
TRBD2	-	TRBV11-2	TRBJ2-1	CASSLDVSGHQQFF	TGTGCCAGCAGCTTAGACGTTAGCGGGCATCAGCAGTTCTTC
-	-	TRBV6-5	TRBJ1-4	CAIRTGEKLFF	TGTGCCATTCGTACAGGTGAAAAACTGTTTTTT
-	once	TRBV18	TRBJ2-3	CASSSKVQTPTDTQYF	TGTGCCAGCTCATCCAAAGTACAGACCCCTACAGATACGCAGTATTTT
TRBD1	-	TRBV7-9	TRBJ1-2	CASSPQEGAGGYTF	TGTGCCAGCAGCCCCCAGGAGGGGGCTGGTGGCTACACCTTC
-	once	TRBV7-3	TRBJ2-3	CASSLSGAWDTQYF	TGTGCCAGCAGCTTATCAGGGGCTTGGGATACGCAGTATTTT
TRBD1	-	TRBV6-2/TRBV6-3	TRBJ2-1	CASSSRTGSSYNEQFF	TGTGCCAGCAGTTCTAGGACAGGAAGCTCCTACAATGAGCAGTTCTTC
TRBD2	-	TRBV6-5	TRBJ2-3	CASRHGGTDTQYF	TGTGCCAGCAGGCACGGGGGGACAGATACGCAGTATTTT
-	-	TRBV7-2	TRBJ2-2	CASTTGWPGELFF	TGTGCCAGCACCACAGGGTGGCCCGGGGAGCTGTTTTTT
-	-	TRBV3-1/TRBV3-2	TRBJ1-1	CASSQNPPIIGGNTEAFF	TGTGCCAGCAGCCAAAACCCACCTATAATAGGAGGGAACACTGAAGCTTTCTTT
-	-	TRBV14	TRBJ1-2	CASSLGGVYTF	TGTGCCAGCAGCCTTGGGGGCGTCTACACCTTC
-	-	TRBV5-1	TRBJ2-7	CASSPSQRGEQYF	TGCGCCAGCAGCCCGAGCCAAAGAGGCGAGCAGTACTTC
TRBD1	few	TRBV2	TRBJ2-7	CASRLDRANEQYF	TGTGCCAGCAGACTTGACAGGGCCAACGAGCAGTACTTC
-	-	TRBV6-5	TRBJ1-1	CASSYSFTGRNTEAFF	TGTGCCAGCAGTTACTCCTTTACAGGGAGGAACACTGAAGCTTTCTTT
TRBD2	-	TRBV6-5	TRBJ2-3	CASKFSGGADTQYF	TGTGCCAGCAAATTTAGCGGGGGGGCAGATACGCAGTATTTT
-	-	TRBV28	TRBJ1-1	CASSFGGYEAFF	TGTGCCAGCAGTTTTGGGGGGTATGAAGCTTTCTTT
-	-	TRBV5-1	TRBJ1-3	CASSLKTPSSGNTIYF	TGCGCCAGCAGCTTGAAAACCCCTAGCTCTGGAAACACCATATATTTT
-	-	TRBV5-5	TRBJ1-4	CASSLWAGANEKLFF	TGTGCCAGCAGCTTGTGGGCAGGTGCAAATGAAAAACTGTTTTTT
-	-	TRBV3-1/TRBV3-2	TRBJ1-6	CASSQSTGHSPLHF	TGTGCCAGCAGCCAATCAACAGGGCATTCACCCCTCCACTTT
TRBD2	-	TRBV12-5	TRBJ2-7	CASGLVPGLAGGQKLYEQYF	TGTGCTAGTGGTTTGGTACCGGGACTAGCGGGGGGCCAGAAACTTTACGAGCAGTACTTC
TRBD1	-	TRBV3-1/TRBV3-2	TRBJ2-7	CASSPARTGVSLVNEQYF	TGTGCCAGCAGCCCGGCGAGGACAGGGGTTTCGTTGGTGAACGAGCAGTACTTC
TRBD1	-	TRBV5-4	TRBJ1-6	CASSPERSGGSPLHF	TGTGCCAGCAGCCCCGAACGGTCAGGGGGATCACCCCTCCACTTT
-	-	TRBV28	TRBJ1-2	CASSLQGYGYTF	TGTGCCAGCAGTTTACAGGGCTATGGCTACACCTTC
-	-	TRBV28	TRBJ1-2	CASGEATGGRANYGYTF	TGTGCCAGCGGCGAAGCGACGGGAGGTCGGGCTAACTATGGCTACACCTTC
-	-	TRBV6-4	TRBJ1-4	CASFEKGGKGVNEKLFF	TGTGCCAGCTTCGAAAAGGGAGGGAAAGGGGTTAATGAAAAACTGTTTTTT
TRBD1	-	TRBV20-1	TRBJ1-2	CSASKVGTGGYGYTF	TGCAGTGCTAGTAAGGTTGGGACAGGGGGCTATGGCTACACCTTC
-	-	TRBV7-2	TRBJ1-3	CASSSPGSGNTIYF	TGTGCCAGCAGCTCGCCCGGGTCTGGAAACACCATATATTTT
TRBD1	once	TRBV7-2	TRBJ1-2	CASSPQGVEGYTF	TGTGCCAGCAGCCCGCAGGGGGTAGAAGGCTACACCTTC
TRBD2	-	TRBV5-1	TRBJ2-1	CASSLRSSGGDEQFF	TGCGCCAGCAGCTTGAGGTCTAGCGGGGGTGATGAGCAGTTCTTC
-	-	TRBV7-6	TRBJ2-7	CASSPRDGGAGEQYF	TGTGCCAGCAGCCCCAGAGATGGGGGGGCGGGGGAGCAGTACTTC
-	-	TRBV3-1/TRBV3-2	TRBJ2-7	CASSQVRGKGEQYF	TGTGCCAGCAGCCAAGTCAGGGGTAAGGGCGAGCAGTACTTC
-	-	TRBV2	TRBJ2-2	CASRVNSQTTGELFF	TGTGCCAGCAGGGTGAATAGCCAGACCACCGGGGAGCTGTTTTTT